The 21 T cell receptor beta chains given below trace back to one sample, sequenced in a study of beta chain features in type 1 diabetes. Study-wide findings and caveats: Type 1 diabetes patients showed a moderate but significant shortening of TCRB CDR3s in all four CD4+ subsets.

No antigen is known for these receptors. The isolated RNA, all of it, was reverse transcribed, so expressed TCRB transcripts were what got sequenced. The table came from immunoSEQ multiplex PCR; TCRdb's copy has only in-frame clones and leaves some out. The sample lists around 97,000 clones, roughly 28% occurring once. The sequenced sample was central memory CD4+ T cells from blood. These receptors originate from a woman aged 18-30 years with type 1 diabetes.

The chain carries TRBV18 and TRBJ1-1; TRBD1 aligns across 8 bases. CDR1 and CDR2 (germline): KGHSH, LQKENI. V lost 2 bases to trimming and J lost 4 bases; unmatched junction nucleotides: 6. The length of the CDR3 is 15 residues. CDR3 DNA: TGTGCCAGCTCACCATCGGACAGGGAGAGCACTGAAGCTTTCTTT. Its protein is CASSPSDRESTEAFF.

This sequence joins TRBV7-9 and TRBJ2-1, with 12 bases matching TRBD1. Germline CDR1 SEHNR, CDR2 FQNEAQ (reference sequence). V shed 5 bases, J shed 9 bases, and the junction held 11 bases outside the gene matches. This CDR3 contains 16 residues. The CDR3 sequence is CASSLLGDRGLCEQFF. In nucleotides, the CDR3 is TGTGCCAGCAGCCTCTTGGGGGACAGGGGGCTGTGTGAGCAGTTCTTC.

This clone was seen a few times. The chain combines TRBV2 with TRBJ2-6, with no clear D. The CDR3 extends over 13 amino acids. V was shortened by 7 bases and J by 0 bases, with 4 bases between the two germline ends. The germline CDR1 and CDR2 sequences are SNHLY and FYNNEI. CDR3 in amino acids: CASTGSGANVLTF. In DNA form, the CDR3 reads TGTGCCAGCACAGGCTCTGGGGCCAACGTCCTGACTTTC. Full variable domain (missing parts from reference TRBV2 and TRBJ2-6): EPEVTQTPSHQVTQMGQEVILRCVPISNHLYFYWYRQILGQKVEFLVSFYNNEISEKSEIFDDQFSVERPDGSNFTLKIRSTKLEDSAMYFCASTGSGANVLTFGAGSRLTVL.

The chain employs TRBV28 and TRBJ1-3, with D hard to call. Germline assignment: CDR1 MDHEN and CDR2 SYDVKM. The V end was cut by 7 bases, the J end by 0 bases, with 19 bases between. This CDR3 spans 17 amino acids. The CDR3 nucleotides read TGTGCCAGCACCACTCCTGGCCGGGAAACCTCTGGAAACACCATATATTTT. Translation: CASTTPGRETSGNTIYF.

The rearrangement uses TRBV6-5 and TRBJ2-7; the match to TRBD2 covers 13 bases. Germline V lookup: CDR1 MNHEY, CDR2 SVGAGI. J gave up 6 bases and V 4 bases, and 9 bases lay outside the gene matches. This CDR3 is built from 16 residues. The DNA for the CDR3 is TGTGCCAGCAGTTCGACCAGGACTAGCGGGAGAGGCGAGCAGTACTTC. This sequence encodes CASSSTRTSGRGEQYF.

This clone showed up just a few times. The CDR3 DNA reads as TGTGCCATCAGTGAACTTGCGGAAGGTTACAATGAGCAGTTCTTC. Its translation is CAISELAEGYNEQFF. The chain recombines TRBV10-3 with TRBJ2-1; D gene unclear. The CDR3 is 15 amino acids. From germline, CDR1 is ENHRY and CDR2 SYGVKD. V gave up 3 bases and J gave up 4 bases, with 13 bases separating them.

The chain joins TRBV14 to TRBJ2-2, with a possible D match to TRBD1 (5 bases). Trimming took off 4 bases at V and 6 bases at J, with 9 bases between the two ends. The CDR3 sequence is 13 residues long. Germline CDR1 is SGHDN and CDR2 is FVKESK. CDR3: CASSRQPAGELFF. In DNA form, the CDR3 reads TGTGCCAGCAGCCGACAGCCCGCCGGGGAGCTGTTTTTT. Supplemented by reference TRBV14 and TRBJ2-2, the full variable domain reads EAGVTQFPSHSVIEKGQTVTLRCDPISGHDNLYWYRRVMGKEIKFLLHFVKESKQDESGMPNNRFLAERTGGTYSTLKVQPAELEDSGVYFCASSRQPAGELFFGEGSRLTVL.

The CDR3 protein is CASSPWAGGAYNEQFF. The CDR3 DNA follows: TGTGCCAGCAGCCCGTGGGCGGGAGGGGCCTACAATGAGCAGTTCTTC. This rearrangement joins TRBV11-2 to TRBJ2-1, with 9 bases aligning to TRBD2. This CDR3 is 16 amino acids long. V was clipped by 5 bases and J by 2 bases; unmatched bases: 7. Germline values: CDR1 SGHAT, CDR2 FQNNGV.

The CDR3 nucleotides are TGTGCCAGCAGTCTTTTAAGAAGCGGGGGGGGGCCCCAGTTCTTC. It encodes CASSLLRSGGGPQFF. This rearrangement joins TRBV9 to TRBJ2-1; 10 nucleotides match TRBD2. Germline CDR1 reads SGDLS; CDR2 reads YYNGEE. This CDR3 has 15 amino acids. V was clipped by 5 bases and J by 13 bases; unmatched bases: 15. Full variable domain (rest looked up from reference TRBV9 and TRBJ2-1): DSGVTQTPKHLITATGQRVTLRCSPRSGDLSVYWYQQSLDQGLQFLIQYYNGEERAKGNILERFSAQQFPDLHSELNLSSLELGDSALYFCASSLLRSGGGPQFFGPGTRLTVL.

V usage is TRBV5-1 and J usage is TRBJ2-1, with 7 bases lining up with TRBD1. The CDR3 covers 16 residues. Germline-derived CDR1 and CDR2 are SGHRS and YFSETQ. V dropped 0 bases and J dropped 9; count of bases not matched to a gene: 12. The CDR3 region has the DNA TGCGCCAGCAGCTTGGCCGAGACAGGGAGAGGTAGTGAGCAGTTCTTC. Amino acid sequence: CASSLAETGRGSEQFF.

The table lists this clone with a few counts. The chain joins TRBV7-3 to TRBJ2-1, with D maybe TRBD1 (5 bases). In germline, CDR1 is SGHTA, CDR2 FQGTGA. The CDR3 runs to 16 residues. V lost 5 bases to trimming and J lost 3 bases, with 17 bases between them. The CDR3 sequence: CASSLDKDTYYNEQFF. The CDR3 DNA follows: TGTGCCAGCAGCCTAGATAAGGACACGTACTACAATGAGCAGTTCTTC.

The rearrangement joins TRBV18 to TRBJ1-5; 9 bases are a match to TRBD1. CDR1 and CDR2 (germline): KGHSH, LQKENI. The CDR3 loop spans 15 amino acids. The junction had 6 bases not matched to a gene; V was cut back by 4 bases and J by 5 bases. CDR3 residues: CASSQRQGGDQPQHF. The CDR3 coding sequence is TGTGCCAGCTCACAACGACAGGGGGGGGATCAGCCCCAGCATTTT.

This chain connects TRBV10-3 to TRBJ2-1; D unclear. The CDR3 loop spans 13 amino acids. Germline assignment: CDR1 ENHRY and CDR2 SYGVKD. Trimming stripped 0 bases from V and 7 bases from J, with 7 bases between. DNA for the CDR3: TGTGCCATCAGTGAGTCGATGGAGAATGAGCAGTTCTTC. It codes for CAISESMENEQFF.

The CDR3 region is CASSLGGGNTEAFF. In DNA form, the CDR3 reads TGCGCCAGCAGCTTGGGGGGAGGGAACACTGAAGCTTTCTTT. This rearrangement joins TRBV5-1 to TRBJ1-1; D gene ambiguous. The V end lost 0 bases, the J end lost 1 base, and 7 bases lay between the germline ends. This CDR3 region has 14 residues. Germline CDR1 SGHRS, CDR2 YFSETQ.

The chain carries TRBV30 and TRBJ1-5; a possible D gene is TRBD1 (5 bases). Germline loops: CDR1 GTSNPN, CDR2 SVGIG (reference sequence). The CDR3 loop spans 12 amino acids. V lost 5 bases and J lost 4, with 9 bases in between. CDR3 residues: CAWGGSNQPQHF. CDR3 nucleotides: TGTGCCTGGGGGGGGTCTAATCAGCCCCAGCATTTT.

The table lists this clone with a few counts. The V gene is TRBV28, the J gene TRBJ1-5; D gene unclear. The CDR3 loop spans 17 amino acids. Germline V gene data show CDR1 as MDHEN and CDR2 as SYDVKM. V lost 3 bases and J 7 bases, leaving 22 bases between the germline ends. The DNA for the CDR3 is TGTGCCAGCAGTTTTACCATGAAGGGAGGCAATACCCAGCCCCAGCATTTT. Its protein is CASSFTMKGGNTQPQHF.

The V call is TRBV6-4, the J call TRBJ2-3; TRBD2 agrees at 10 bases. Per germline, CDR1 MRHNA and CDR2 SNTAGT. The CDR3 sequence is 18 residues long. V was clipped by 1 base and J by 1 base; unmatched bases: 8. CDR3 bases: TGTGCCAGCAGTGACTGCGGAACTAGCGGGAAGGGCACAGATACGCAGTATTTT. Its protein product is CASSDCGTSGKGTDTQYF.

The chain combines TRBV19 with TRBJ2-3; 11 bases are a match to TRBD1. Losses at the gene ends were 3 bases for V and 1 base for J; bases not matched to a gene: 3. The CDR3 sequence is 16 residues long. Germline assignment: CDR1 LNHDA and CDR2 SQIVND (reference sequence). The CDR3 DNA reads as TGTGCCAGTAGTATTGGGACAGGGGGAGGCACAGATACGCAGTATTTT. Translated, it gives CASSIGTGGGTDTQYF.

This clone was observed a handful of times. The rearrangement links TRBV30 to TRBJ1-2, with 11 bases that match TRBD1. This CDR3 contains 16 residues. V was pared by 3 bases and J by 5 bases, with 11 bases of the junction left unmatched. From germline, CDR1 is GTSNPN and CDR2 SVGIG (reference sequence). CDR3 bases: TGTGCCTGGAGGCGGCCGGGACAGGGGGGCTCTTATGGCTACACCTTC. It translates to CAWRRPGQGGSYGYTF.

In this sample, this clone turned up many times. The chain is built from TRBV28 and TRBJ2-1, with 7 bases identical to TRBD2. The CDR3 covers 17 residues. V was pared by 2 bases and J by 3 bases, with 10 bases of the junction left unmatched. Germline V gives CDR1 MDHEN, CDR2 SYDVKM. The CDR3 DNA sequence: TGTGCCAGCAGTTTAGGGGCGGGAGCGGGTGTCTACAATGAGCAGTTCTTC. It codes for CASSLGAGAGVYNEQFF.

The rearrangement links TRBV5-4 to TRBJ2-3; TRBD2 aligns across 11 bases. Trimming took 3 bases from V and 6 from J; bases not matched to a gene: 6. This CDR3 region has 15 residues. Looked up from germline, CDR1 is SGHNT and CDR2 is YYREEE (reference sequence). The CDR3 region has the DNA TGTGCCAGCAGCTCCAGACTAGCGGGAATGGATACGCAGTATTTT. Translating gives CASSSRLAGMDTQYF. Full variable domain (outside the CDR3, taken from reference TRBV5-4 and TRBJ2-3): ETGVTQSPTHLIKTRGQQVTLRCSSQSGHNTVSWYQQALGQGPQFIFQYYREEENGRGNFPPRFSGLQFPNYSSELNVNALELDDSALYLCASSSRLAGMDTQYFGPGTRLTVL.